Below, 27 T cell receptor beta chains from the same sample are listed, as sequenced in a study of T cell repertoires in cytomegalovirus infection. TCRdb re-derived calls from the reads in MiXCR, one entry per CDR3 protein. The data contain approximately 97,000 distinct CDR3 sequences, approximately 15% of them singletons. Input material: PBMCs. Receptor source: a human donor in good health (CMV status not recorded). Some clones in this sample may be carry-over from other donors' samples.

This clonotype was seen at least ten times. The chain has TRBV7-9 and TRBJ2-7, with D perhaps matching TRBD1 (6 bases). Trimming left V 4 bases short and J 10 bases short, with 20 bases between. The CDR3 has 14 residues. Germline-derived CDR1 and CDR2 are SEHNR and FQNEAQ (reference sequence). The DNA of the CDR3 is TGTGCCAGCAGCTACGGGACGGACAGCGGTCCACAGTACTTC. Its protein product is CASSYGTDSGPQYF.

This clonotype was seen only a few times. This chain links TRBV5-4 with TRBJ2-5; TRBD1 agrees at 11 bases. Germline assignment: CDR1 SGHNT and CDR2 YYREEE (reference sequence). V was pared by 4 bases and J by 4 bases, with 3 bases of the junction left unmatched. The CDR3 length is 14 residues. CDR3 in DNA: TGTGCCAGCAGCAGGACAGGGGGCGGAGAGACCCAGTACTTC. Translation gives CASSRTGGGETQYF.

Note on this clonotype: This may come from a read error, since a much larger clone is one base off. This chain uses TRBV24-1 with TRBJ2-1; no definite D call. Germline V gene sequence: CDR1 KGHDR, CDR2 SFDVKD. The CDR3 loop spans 14 amino acids. Trimming removed 4 bases at V and 6 bases at J, with 12 bases between. The chain's CDR3 is CATSEPDWGNEQFF. The CDR3, as DNA: TGTGCCACCAGTGAACCTGATTGGGGCAATGAGCAGTTCTTC.

V gene TRBV15 combines with J gene TRBJ1-1, with 9 bases aligning to TRBD1. The CDR3 consists of 14 residues. Germline loops: CDR1 LNHNV, CDR2 YYDKDF (reference sequence). J lost 8 bases, V lost 0 bases, and 4 bases had no gene match. The CDR3 bases are TGTGCCACCAGCAGAGAAGTTGGGACAGGGGAAGCTTTCTTT. Its protein is CATSREVGTGEAFF.

This clonotype has only a few counts. The chain uses TRBV5-4 and TRBJ2-3, with D perhaps TRBD2 (6 bases). The CDR3 contains 17 residues. Trimming removed 3 bases from V and 2 bases from J, with 19 bases in between. The germline CDR1 and CDR2 sequences are SGHNT and YYREEE (reference sequence). DNA for the CDR3: TGTGCCAGCAGCTCCGACTCTTTAGCGGTCTACACAGATACGCAGTATTTT. This encodes CASSSDSLAVYTDTQYF.

This chain connects TRBV20-1 to TRBJ1-2; unclear D gene. The V and J ends lost 0 bases and 5 bases respectively, with 7 bases between them. The CDR3 loop spans 12 amino acids. From germline, CDR1 is DFQATT and CDR2 SNEGSKA (reference sequence). In nucleotides, the CDR3 is TGCAGTGCTAGAGAATCGGGTTATGGCTACACCTTC. Protein sequence: CSARESGYGYTF.

This clonotype was observed a few times. This chain uses TRBV5-1 with TRBJ2-3; 13 bases agree with TRBD2. This CDR3 has 17 amino acids. The germline gives CDR1 SGHRS, CDR2 YFSETQ. V trimming: 0 bases; J trimming: 5 bases; junction bases outside the gene matches: 6. The CDR3 protein is CASSLGLAGGRVDTQYF. The CDR3 DNA sequence: TGCGCCAGCAGCTTGGGACTAGCGGGGGGCCGGGTAGATACGCAGTATTTT.

This clonotype showed up just once. This chain connects TRBV6-1 to TRBJ2-1, with 8 bases matching TRBD2. This CDR3 contains 13 residues. With 5 bases clipped from V and 10 bases from J, the junction kept 7 bases outside the gene matches. Germline V gives CDR1 MNHNS, CDR2 SASEGT. CDR3 DNA sequence: TGTGCCAGCAGTTCCGGGACTAGGCACGAGCAGTTCTTC. Translated, it gives CASSSGTRHEQFF.

This clonotype was seen ten or more times. The CDR3 bases are TGCGCCAGCAGCTTGGTTCCAGGGCCCTCCTACAATGAGCAGTTCTTC. Encoded protein: CASSLVPGPSYNEQFF. The chain joins TRBV5-1 to TRBJ2-1; D may be TRBD1 (5 bases). Germline CDR1 is SGHRS and CDR2 is YFSETQ. The CDR3 runs 16 residues. Trimming stripped 0 bases from V and 0 bases from J, with 10 bases between.

This clonotype has more than one count but fewer than ten. The chain combines TRBV12-3 or TRBV12-4 with TRBJ2-1, with D possibly being TRBD2 (5 bases). CDR3 length: 11 residues. Trimming took 7 bases from V and 10 from J, leaving 11 bases between them. The CDR3 DNA follows: TGTGCCAGCACCCCGCGGGCGGAGCAGTTCTTC. Its protein is CASTPRAEQFF.

This clonotype was counted many times. CDR3: CASSYTGGSNEQFF. CDR3 in DNA: TGTGCCAGCAGTTACACAGGGGGCTCCAATGAGCAGTTCTTC. V gene TRBV12-3 or TRBV12-4 combines with J gene TRBJ2-1, with 9 nucleotides matching TRBD1. The CDR3 loop spans 14 amino acids. The trim removed 4 bases at V and 6 bases at J, leaving 4 bases unmatched.

This clonotype was counted many times. The rearrangement joins TRBV7-2 to TRBJ2-7; 8 positions match TRBD2. Germline V gene data show CDR1 as SGHTA and CDR2 as FQGNSA. The CDR3 spans 14 residues. V shed 1 base, J shed 4 bases, and the junction held 3 bases outside the gene matches. This chain's CDR3 is CASSLEGGGYEQYF. CDR3 DNA: TGTGCCAGCAGCTTAGAAGGCGGGGGGTACGAGCAGTACTTC.

This clonotype was seen a few times. The chain carries TRBV12-3 or TRBV12-4 and TRBJ1-6, with TRBD1 identical over 8 bases. The CDR3 loop spans 12 amino acids. With V trimmed by 3 bases and J by 12 bases, 1 base remained unmatched. The CDR3 loop is CASSFGQGPLHF. Here the CDR3 DNA reads TGTGCCAGCAGTTTCGGACAGGGACCCCTCCACTTT.

In its sample, this clonotype was seen a few times. The rearrangement uses TRBV10-3 and TRBJ2-7, with a possible D match to TRBD1 (6 bases). Germline V lookup: CDR1 ENHRY, CDR2 SYGVKD. V was pared by 6 bases and J by 1 base, with 13 bases between. CDR3 length: 14 amino acids. Here the CDR3 DNA reads TGTGCCATCAGAAGTAGGACAGAGTCCTACGAGCAGTACTTC. This codes for CAIRSRTESYEQYF.

This clonotype was seen many times. The chain has TRBV7-2 and TRBJ2-5; 7 bases fit TRBD1. Germline lookup yields CDR1 SGHTA and CDR2 FQGNSA. Trimming took 5 bases from V and 5 from J; bases not matched to a gene: 8. The CDR3 runs 14 residues. The CDR3 spells CASSTNRGGETQYF. CDR3 DNA: TGTGCCAGCAGCACTAACAGGGGTGGGGAGACCCAGTACTTC.

This chain joins TRBV28 and TRBJ1-5; 8 positions match TRBD1. The trim removed 10 bases at V and 10 bases at J, leaving 12 bases unmatched. Germline V CDR1 and CDR2: MDHEN, SYDVKM. The CDR3 length is 13 residues. Written as DNA, the CDR3 is TGTGCCACCAAGGACAGGGTAACACAACCCCAGCATTTT. Translation: CATKDRVTQPQHF.

This clonotype has only a few counts. This sequence joins TRBV6-5 and TRBJ1-2; D possibly corresponds to TRBD1 (5 bases). CDR1 and CDR2 (germline): MNHEY, SVGAGI. This CDR3 has 13 residues. Deletions cut 6 bases from V and 5 bases from J, with 13 bases between. The CDR3 protein is CASRPPGRYGYTF. CDR3 coding DNA: TGTGCCAGCAGACCCCCGGGGCGTTATGGCTACACCTTC.

This clonotype was counted a few times. The rearrangement joins TRBV20-1 to TRBJ2-2; D is possibly TRBD1 (5 bases). The CDR3 is 13 amino acids. V lost 5 bases, J lost 2 bases, and 9 bases lay in between. Germline CDR1 reads DFQATT; CDR2 reads SNEGSKA (reference sequence). DNA of the CDR3: TGCAGTGCTCTGACAGTAAACACCGGGGAGCTGTTTTTT. The encoded protein is CSALTVNTGELFF.

This clonotype was detected only a few times. This chain links TRBV20-1 with TRBJ1-1, with 8 bases lining up with TRBD1. This CDR3 comprises 16 residues. Germline CDR1 reads DFQATT; CDR2 reads SNEGSKA (reference sequence). V shed 3 bases, J shed 1 base, and the junction held 10 bases outside the gene matches. The CDR3 nucleotides read TGCAGTGCTAGGGAGCTTATCGGACAGGGGAACACTGAAGCTTTCTTT. Translating it yields CSARELIGQGNTEAFF.

This clonotype was seen repeatedly, ten times or more. V gene TRBV7-8 combines with J gene TRBJ1-1; possibly TRBD1 for D (6 bases). V dropped 5 bases and J dropped 11 bases, with 15 bases sitting between them. CDR3 length equals 12 residues. Germline V CDR1 and CDR2: SGHVS, FQNEAQ. CDR3 loop: CASSVGQSGAFF. CDR3 bases: TGTGCCAGCAGCGTCGGACAGTCTGGGGCTTTCTTT.

V usage is TRBV2 and J usage is TRBJ1-3; D call uncertain. The CDR3 covers 12 residues. V gave up 6 bases and J gave up 0 bases, with 3 bases separating them. Looked up from germline, CDR1 is SNHLY and CDR2 is FYNNEI. CDR3 coding DNA: TGTGCCAGCAGCGCCTCTGGAAACACCATATATTTT. This encodes CASSASGNTIYF.

This clonotype was seen many times. The rearrangement links TRBV7-2 to TRBJ2-7; D is undetermined. The CDR3 loop spans 13 amino acids. The V gene's germline CDR1 is SGHTA and CDR2 FQGNSA. V was pared by 5 bases and J by 6 bases, with 14 bases between. The chain's CDR3 is CASSRFSSAEQYF. CDR3 nucleotide sequence: TGTGCCAGCAGCCGGTTCTCGAGCGCCGAGCAGTACTTC. The full variable domain, completed using reference TRBV7-2 and TRBJ2-7, is GAGVSQSPSNKVTEKGKDVELRCDPISGHTALYWYRQSLGQGLEFLIYFQGNSAPDKSGLPSDRFSAERTGGSVSTLTIQRTQQEDSAVYLCASSRFSSAEQYFGPGTRLTVT.

This clonotype was counted ten times or more. This chain links TRBV12-3 or TRBV12-4 with TRBJ1-2, with D hard to call. Trimming left V 5 bases short and J 5 bases short, with 15 bases between. The CDR3 sequence is 14 residues long. Written as DNA, the CDR3 is TGTGCCAGCAGTCCTCAGGAACCCTCATATGGCTACACCTTC. Its translation: CASSPQEPSYGYTF.

V usage is TRBV4-1 and J usage is TRBJ2-5; D possibly matches TRBD1 or TRBD2 (6 bases each). Trimming took 0 bases from V and 3 from J, leaving 11 bases between them. This CDR3 comprises 15 residues. The germline V gene encodes CDR1 MGHRA and CDR2 YSYEKL. CDR3 DNA: TGCGCCAGCAGCCAAGATCTGAGGGGGGAAGAGACCCAGTACTTC. The encoded protein is CASSQDLRGEETQYF.

In this sample, this clonotype turned up a few times. This chain uses TRBV19 with TRBJ1-2; 7 bases fit TRBD1. This CDR3 spans 13 amino acids. Germline lookup yields CDR1 LNHDA and CDR2 SQIVND (reference sequence). V trimming: 7 bases; J trimming: 6 bases; junction bases outside the gene matches: 8. CDR3 nucleotides: TGTGCCAGTATGACAGGGCCCACTGATGGCTACACCTTC. This sequence encodes CASMTGPTDGYTF.

This clonotype has at least ten counts. The V call is TRBV7-2, the J call TRBJ2-3; 7 bases are a match to TRBD2. The CDR3 extends over 15 amino acids. The germline gives CDR1 SGHTA, CDR2 FQGNSA. The J segment lost 4 bases and the V segment lost 5 bases, leaving 9 bases of the junction unmatched. The CDR3 here is CASSPLASGADTQYF. Written as DNA, the CDR3 is TGTGCCAGCAGCCCACTAGCGTCGGGGGCAGATACGCAGTATTTT.

This chain links TRBV6-6 with TRBJ2-6; D ambiguous. V lost 6 bases and J lost 1, with 10 bases in between. From germline, CDR1 is MNHNY and CDR2 SVGAGI (reference sequence). The CDR3 spans 15 residues. The CDR3 DNA is TGTGCCAGCAGCTTTTCGGGTTCTGGGGCCAACGTCCTGACTTTC. Amino acid sequence: CASSFSGSGANVLTF.